This TCR beta chain was found in a study of vaccination and CD4 T cells after COVID-19. Overall study context: Sampling post-COVID took place a median roughly 92 days after diagnosis (range 35 to 161). The study collected post-vaccine samples a median 72 days after dose two, with a range of 14 to 241.

Treatment in this sample: roughly 11-day PBMC culture with coronavirus spike peptide pools or control peptides (ViraFEST assay). The cultures had half their medium swapped for fresh IL-2 medium on days 3 and 7. Notes on this clonotype: Its antigen is unknown.

An Oncomine TCR Beta short-read assay was used to sequence the DNA from cultured CD4+ T cells. From cultured CD4+ T cells, genomic DNA was extracted. TCRdb re-derived calls from the PCR reads in MiXCR, one entry per CDR3 protein. The table shows about 13,000 distinct CDR3 sequences, with about two fifths occurring only once. This CDR3 comprises 13 residues. Trimming took off 4 bases at V and 0 bases at J, with 8 bases between the two ends. From germline, CDR1 is SGHNT and CDR2 YYREEE (reference sequence). The sequenced sample was CD4+ T cells from blood, cultured in vitro, obtained after SARS-CoV-2 vaccination. The genes are TRBV5-4 and TRBJ2-7; a possible D gene is TRBD2 (6 bases). This clonotype was sampled from a human donor who had recovered from COVID-19. The CDR3 is CASSRDFSYEQYF. DNA for the CDR3: TGTGCCAGCAGCCGGGACTTCTCCTACGAGCAGTACTTC.